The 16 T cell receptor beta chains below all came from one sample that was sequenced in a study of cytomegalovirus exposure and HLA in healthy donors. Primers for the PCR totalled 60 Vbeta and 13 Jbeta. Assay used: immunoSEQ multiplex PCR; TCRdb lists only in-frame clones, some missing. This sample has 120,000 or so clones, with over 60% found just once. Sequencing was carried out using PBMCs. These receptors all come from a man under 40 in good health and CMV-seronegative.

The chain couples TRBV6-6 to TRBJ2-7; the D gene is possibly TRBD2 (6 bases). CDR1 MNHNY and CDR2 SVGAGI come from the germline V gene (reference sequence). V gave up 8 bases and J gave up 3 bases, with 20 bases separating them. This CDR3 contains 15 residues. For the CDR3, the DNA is TGTGCCAGCCGTTGGACCGGGGAGGTCAGCTACGAGCAGTACTTC. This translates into CASRWTGEVSYEQYF.

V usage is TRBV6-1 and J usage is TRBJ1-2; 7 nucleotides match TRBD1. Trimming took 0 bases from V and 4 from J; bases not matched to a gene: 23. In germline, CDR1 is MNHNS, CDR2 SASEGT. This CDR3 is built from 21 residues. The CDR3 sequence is CASSEAVVPGQGVLGSYGYTF. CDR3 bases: TGTGCCAGCAGTGAAGCGGTGGTACCGGGGCAGGGGGTCCTGGGCTCCTATGGCTACACCTTC.

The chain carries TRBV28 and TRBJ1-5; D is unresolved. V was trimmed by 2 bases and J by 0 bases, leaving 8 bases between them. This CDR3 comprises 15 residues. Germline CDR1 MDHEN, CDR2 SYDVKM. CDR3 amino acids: CASSLGQNSNQPQHF. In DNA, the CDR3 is TGTGCCAGCAGTTTAGGGCAGAATAGCAATCAGCCCCAGCATTTT. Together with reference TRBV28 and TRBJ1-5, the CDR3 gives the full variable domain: DVKVTQSSRYLVKRTGEKVFLECVQDMDHENMFWYRQDPGLGLRLIYFSYDVKMKEKGDIPEGYSVSREKKERFSLILESASTNQTSMYLCASSLGQNSNQPQHFGDGTRLSIL.

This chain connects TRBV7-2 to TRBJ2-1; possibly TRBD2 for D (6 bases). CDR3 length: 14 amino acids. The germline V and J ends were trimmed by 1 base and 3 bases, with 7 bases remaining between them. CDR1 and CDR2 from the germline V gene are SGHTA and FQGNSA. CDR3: CASSLGLGYNEQFF. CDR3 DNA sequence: TGTGCCAGCAGCTTAGGACTAGGCTACAATGAGCAGTTCTTC.

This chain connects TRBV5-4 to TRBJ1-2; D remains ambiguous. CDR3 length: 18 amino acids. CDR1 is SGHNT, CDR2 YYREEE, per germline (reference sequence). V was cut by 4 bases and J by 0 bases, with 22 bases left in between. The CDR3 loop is CASSPAPSDFLTNYGYTF. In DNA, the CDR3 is TGTGCCAGCAGCCCGGCTCCTTCTGACTTCCTCACTAACTATGGCTACACCTTC.

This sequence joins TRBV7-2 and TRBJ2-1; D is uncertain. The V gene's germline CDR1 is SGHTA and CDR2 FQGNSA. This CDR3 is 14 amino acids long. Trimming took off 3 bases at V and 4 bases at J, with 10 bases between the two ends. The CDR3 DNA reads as TGTGCCAGCAGCTTCCAACAGATATACAATGAGCAGTTCTTC. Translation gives CASSFQQIYNEQFF.

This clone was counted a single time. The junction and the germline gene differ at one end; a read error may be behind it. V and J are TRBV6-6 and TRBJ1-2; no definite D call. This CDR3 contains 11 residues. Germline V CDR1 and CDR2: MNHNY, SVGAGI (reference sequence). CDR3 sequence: CASSYPGIDSF. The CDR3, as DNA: TGTGCCAGCAGTTACCCTGGTATAGACTCCTTC.

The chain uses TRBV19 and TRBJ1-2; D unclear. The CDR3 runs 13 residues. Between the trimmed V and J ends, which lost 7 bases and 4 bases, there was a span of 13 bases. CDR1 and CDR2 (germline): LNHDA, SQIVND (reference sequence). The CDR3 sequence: CASTPGFGYGYTF. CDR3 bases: TGTGCCAGTACCCCGGGTTTCGGCTATGGCTACACCTTC.

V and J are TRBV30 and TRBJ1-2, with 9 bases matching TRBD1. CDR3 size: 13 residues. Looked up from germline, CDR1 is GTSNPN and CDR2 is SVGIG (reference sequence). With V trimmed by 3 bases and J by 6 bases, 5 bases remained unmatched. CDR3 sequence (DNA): TGTGCCTGGAGCAGGGACAGGGAAGATGGCTACACCTTC. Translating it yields CAWSRDREDGYTF.

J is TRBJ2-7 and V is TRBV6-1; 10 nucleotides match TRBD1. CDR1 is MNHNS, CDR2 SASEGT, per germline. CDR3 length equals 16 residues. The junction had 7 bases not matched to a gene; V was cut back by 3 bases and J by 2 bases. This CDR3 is CASSDVRDRGTYEQYF. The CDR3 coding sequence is TGTGCCAGCAGTGACGTCCGGGACAGGGGTACCTACGAGCAGTACTTC.

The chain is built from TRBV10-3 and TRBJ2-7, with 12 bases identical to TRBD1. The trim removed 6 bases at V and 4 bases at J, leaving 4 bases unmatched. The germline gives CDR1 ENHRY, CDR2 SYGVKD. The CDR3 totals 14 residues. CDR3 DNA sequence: TGTGCCATCAGGGGGACAGGGGGCTTATACGAGCAGTACTTC. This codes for CAIRGTGGLYEQYF.

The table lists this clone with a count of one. The CDR3 coding sequence is TGTGCCAGCTCACCACCTATCAGCGCCAGACTCACAGATACGCAGTATTTT. Translation: CASSPPISARLTDTQYF. V is TRBV18 and J is TRBJ2-3; no clear D. CDR1 and CDR2 (germline): KGHSH, LQKENI. The V end lost 0 bases, the J end lost 2 bases, and 15 bases lay between the germline ends. The CDR3 covers 17 residues.

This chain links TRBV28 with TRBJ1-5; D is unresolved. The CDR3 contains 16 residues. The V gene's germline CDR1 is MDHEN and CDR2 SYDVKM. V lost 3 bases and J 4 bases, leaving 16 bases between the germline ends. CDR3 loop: CASSFHSGGINQPQHF. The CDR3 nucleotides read TGTGCCAGCAGTTTTCATTCGGGCGGGATTAATCAGCCCCAGCATTTT.

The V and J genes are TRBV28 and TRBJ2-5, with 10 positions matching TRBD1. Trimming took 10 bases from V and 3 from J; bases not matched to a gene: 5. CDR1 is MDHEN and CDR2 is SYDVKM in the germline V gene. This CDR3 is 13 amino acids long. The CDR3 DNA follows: TGTGCCACCTGGGGACAGGGGAAAGAGACCCAGTACTTC. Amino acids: CATWGQGKETQYF.

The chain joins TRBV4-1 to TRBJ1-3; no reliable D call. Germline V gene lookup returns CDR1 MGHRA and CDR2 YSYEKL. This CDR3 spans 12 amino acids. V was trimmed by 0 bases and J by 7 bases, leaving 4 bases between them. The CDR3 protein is CASSQDLNTIYF. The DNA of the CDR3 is TGCGCCAGCAGCCAAGATCTGAACACCATATATTTT.

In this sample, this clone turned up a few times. The CDR3 DNA sequence: TGTGCCAGCAGATCCCGTGGCGGGGCTGAAGCTTTCTTT. Protein: CASRSRGGAEAFF. The rearrangement links TRBV6-1 to TRBJ1-1; D gene uncertain. Trimming removed 6 bases at V and 6 bases at J, with 14 bases between. This CDR3 has 13 residues. The germline V gene has CDR1 MNHNS and CDR2 SASEGT.